The rows below give T cell receptor beta chains drawn from one sample of a study of T-cell memory formation after mild COVID-19. Each CDR3 protein is one row after TCRdb ran MiXCR on the 5' RACE reads. The table includes approximately 250,000 distinct CDR3 sequences, around 15% detected once. The sequenced sample was PBMCs or a T cell subset sorted from them (not recorded which). Source of these receptors: a man in his late teens or twenties who had mild COVID-19 (a few samples of this study predate the infection). Cell type and time point are not known. CDR3s include the opening cysteine and the closing phenylalanine or tryptophan. D genes are given only for firm matches. Size is omitted from some rows. Given values are once, few, many or a class for expanded clones.

TRBV27	NA	TRBJ2-4	NA	CASSLSRELNIQYF	TGTGCCAGCAGTTTATCGAGGGAGCTAAACATTCAGTACTTC
TRBV7-8	NA	TRBJ1-1	NA	CASSPGASVNTEAFF	TGTGCCAGCAGCCCGGGGGCCAGCGTGAACACTGAAGCTTTCTTT
TRBV7-9	NA	TRBJ2-1	TRBD1	CASSATGGFVSYNEQFF	TGTGCCAGCAGCGCCACAGGGGGCTTTGTATCCTACAATGAGCAGTTCTTC
TRBV10-3	NA	TRBJ2-3	NA	CAIRGQGLAIDTQYF	TGTGCCATCAGGGGACAGGGACTAGCGATAGATACGCAGTATTTT
TRBV7-9	few	TRBJ2-2	TRBD2	CASSFRRGVANTGELFF	TGTGCCAGCAGCTTCCGGCGGGGGGTTGCGAACACCGGGGAGCTGTTTTTT
TRBV5-1	few	TRBJ1-3	NA	CAIATPDTPYPGNTIYF	TGCGCCATCGCGACCCCAGACACCCCGTACCCGGGAAACACCATATATTTT
TRBV29-1	few	TRBJ2-4	NA	CSVEEGNKNIQYF	TGCAGCGTTGAAGAGGGGAACAAAAACATTCAGTACTTC
TRBV5-1	NA	TRBJ1-5	NA	CASSYQGQGQPQHF	TGCGCCAGCAGCTACCAGGGGCAGGGTCAGCCCCAGCATTTT
TRBV9	NA	TRBJ1-2	NA	CASSFGPIDYGYTF	TGTGCCAGCAGCTTTGGACCCATCGACTATGGCTACACCTTC
TRBV5-6	few	TRBJ2-3	NA	CASSLRAGSYTDTQYF	TGTGCCAGCAGCTTGAGAGCAGGGTCGTACACAGATACGCAGTATTTT
TRBV4-1	NA	TRBJ1-4	NA	CASSQGRGGTNEKLFF	TGCGCCAGCAGCCAAGGCCGGGGCGGAACTAATGAAAAACTGTTTTTT
TRBV7-9	NA	TRBJ2-4	NA	CASSPFLLAKNIQYF	TGTGCCAGCAGCCCCTTTTTACTAGCCAAAAACATTCAGTACTTC
TRBV5-5	NA	TRBJ2-2	TRBD1	CASSFRGQGNTGELFF	TGTGCCAGCAGCTTTCGGGGACAGGGGAACACCGGGGAGCTGTTTTTT
TRBV7-7	few	TRBJ2-1	TRBD1	CASSRGQGEHNEQFF	TGTGCTAGCAGCCGGGGACAGGGTGAACACAATGAGCAGTTCTTC
TRBV11-2	NA	TRBJ2-6	NA	CASSFSGTSGANVLTF	TGTGCCAGCAGCTTTAGCGGAACCTCTGGGGCCAACGTCCTGACTTTC
TRBV7-6	few	TRBJ2-2	TRBD1	CASSPRTGGIVELFF	TGTGCCAGCAGCCCTCGGACAGGGGGGATCGTGGAGCTGTTTTTT